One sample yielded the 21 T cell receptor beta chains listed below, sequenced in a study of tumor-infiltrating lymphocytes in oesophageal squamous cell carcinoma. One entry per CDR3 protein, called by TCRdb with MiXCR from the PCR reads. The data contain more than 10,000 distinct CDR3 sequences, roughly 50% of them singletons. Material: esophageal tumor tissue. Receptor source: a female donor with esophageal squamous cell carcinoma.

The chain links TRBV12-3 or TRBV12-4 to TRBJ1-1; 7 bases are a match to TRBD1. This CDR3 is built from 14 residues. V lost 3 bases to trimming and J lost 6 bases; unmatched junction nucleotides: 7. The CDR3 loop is CASSFLEGAAEAFF. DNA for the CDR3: TGTGCCAGCAGTTTTTTAGAGGGGGCGGCTGAAGCTTTCTTT.

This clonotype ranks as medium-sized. CDR3 region: CASSPRPGLYEQYF. The CDR3 DNA reads as TGTGCCAGCAGCCCAAGGCCGGGGCTCTACGAGCAGTACTTC. The V gene is TRBV7-8, the J gene TRBJ2-7; either TRBD1 or TRBD2 may fit D (5 bases each). This CDR3 is 14 amino acids long. The germline V gene encodes CDR1 SGHVS and CDR2 FQNEAQ. V lost 5 bases to trimming and J lost 3 bases, with 14 bases between them.

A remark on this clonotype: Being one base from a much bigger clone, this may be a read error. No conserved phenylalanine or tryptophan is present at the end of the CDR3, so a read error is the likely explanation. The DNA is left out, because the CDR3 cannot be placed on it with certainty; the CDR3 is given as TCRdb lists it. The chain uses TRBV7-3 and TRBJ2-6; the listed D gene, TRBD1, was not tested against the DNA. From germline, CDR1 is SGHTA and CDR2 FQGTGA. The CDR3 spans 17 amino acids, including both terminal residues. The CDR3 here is CASSLNWGQGNEQFFGA.

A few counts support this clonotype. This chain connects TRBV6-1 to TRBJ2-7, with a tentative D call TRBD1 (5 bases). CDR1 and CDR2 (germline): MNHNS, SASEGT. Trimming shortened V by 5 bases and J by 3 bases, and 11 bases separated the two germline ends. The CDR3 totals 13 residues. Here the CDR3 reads CASSTYQGYEQYF. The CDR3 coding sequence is TGTGCCAGCAGTACCTACCAGGGCTACGAGCAGTACTTC.

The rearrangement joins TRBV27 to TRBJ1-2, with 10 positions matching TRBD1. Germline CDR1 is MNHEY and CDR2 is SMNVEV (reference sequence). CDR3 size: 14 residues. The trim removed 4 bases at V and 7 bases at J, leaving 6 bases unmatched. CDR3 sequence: CASSSGTGAGGYTF. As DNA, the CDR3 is TGTGCCAGCAGTTCCGGGACAGGGGCGGGTGGCTACACCTTC.

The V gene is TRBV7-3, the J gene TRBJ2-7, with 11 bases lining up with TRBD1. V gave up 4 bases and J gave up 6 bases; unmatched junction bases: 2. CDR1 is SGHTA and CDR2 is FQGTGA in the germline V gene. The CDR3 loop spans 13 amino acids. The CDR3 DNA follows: TGTGCCAGCAGCTGGGGGACAGGGGGCGAGCAGTACTTC. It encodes CASSWGTGGEQYF.

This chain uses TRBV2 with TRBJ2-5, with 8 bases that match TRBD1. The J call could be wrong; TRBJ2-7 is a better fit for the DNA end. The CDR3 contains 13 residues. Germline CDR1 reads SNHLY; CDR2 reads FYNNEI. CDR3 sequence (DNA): TGTGCCAGCAGTAGGACAGGGCCAAACGAGCAGTACTTC. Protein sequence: CASSRTGPNEQYF.

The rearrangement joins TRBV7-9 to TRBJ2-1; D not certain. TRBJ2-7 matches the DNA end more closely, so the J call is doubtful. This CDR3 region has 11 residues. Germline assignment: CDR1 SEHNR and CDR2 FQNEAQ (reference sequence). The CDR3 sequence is CASSPQDEQYF. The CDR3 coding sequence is TGTGCCAGCAGCCCCCAGGACGAGCAGTACTTC.

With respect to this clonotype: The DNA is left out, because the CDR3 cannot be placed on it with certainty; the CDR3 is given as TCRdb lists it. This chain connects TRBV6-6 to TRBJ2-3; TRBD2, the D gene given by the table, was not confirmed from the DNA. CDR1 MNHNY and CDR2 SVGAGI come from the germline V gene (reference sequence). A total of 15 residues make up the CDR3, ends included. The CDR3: CAGFGGGSGIYEQYF.

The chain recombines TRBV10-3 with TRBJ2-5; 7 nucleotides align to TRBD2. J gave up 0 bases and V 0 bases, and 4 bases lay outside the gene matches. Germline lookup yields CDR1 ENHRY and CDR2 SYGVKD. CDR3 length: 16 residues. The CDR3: CAISESLAVYQETQYF. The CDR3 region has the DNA TGTGCCATCAGTGAGTCGCTAGCGGTATACCAAGAGACCCAGTACTTC.

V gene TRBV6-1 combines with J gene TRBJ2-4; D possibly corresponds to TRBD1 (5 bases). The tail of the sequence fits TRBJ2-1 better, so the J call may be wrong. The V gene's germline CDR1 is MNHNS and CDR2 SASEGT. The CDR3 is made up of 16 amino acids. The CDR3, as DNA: TGTGCCACGAGACTCCGGGTAGGACAAACCTACAATGAGCAGTTCTTC. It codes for CATRLRVGQTYNEQFF.

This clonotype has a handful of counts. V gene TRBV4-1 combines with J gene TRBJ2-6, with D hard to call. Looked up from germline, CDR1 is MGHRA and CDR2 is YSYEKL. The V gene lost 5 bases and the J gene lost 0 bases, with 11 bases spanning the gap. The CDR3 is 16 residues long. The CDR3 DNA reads TGCGCCAGCAGCGCCGGTTTAAGCTCTGGGGCCAACGTCCTGACTTTC. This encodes CASSAGLSSGANVLTF.

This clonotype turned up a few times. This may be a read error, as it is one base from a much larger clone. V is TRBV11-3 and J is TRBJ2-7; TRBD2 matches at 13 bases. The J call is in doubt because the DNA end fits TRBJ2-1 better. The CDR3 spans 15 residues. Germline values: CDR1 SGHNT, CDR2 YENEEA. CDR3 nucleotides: TGTGCCAGCAGCGCCGGGACTAGCGGGATGAGCGAGCAGTTCTTC. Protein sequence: CASSAGTSGMSEQFF.

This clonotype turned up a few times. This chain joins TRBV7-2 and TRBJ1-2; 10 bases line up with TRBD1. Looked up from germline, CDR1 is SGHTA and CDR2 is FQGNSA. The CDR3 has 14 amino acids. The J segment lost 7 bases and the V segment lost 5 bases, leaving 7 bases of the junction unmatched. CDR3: CASSLGQGSVGYTF. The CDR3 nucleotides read TGTGCCAGCAGCCTGGGACAGGGGTCGGTTGGCTACACCTTC.

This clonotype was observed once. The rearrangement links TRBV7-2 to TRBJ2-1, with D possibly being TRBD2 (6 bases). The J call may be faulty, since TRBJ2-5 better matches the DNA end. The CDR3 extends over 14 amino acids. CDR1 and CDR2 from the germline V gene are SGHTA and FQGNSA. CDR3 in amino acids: CASSATNGGETQYF. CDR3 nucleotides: TGTGCCAGCAGCGCCACTAACGGGGGAGAGACCCAGTACTTC.

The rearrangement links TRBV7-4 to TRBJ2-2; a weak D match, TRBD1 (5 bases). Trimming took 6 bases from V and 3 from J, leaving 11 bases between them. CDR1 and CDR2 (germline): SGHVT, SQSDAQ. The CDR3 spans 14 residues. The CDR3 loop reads CASRDPGYTGELFF. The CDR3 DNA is TGTGCCAGCAGGGATCCAGGGTACACCGGGGAGCTGTTTTTT.

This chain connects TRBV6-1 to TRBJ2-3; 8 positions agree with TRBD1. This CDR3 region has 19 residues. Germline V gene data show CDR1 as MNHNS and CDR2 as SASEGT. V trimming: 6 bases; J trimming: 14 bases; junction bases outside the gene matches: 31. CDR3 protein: CASSSRQGAVISYTGELYF. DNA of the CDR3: TGTGCCAGCAGCAGCCGTCAGGGGGCAGTGATCTCCTACACCGGGGAGCTGTATTTT.

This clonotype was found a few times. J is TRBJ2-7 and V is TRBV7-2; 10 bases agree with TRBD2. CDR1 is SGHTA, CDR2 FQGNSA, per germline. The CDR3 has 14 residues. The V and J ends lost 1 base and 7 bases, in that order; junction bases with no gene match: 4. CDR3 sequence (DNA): TGTGCCAGCAGCTTAGGGAGCGGGAGGGATGAGCAGTACTTC. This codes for CASSLGSGRDEQYF.

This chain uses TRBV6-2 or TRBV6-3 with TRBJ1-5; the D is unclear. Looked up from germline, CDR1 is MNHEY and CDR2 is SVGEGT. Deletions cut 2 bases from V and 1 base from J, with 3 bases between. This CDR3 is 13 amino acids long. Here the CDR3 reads CASSYGSNQPQHF. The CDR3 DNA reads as TGTGCCAGCAGTTACGGGAGCAATCAGCCCCAGCATTTT.

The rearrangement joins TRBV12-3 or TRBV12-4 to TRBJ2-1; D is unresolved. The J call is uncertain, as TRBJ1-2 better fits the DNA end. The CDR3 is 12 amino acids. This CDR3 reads CASSLAGDGYTF. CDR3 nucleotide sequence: TGTGCCAGCAGTTTAGCAGGTGATGGCTACACCTTC.

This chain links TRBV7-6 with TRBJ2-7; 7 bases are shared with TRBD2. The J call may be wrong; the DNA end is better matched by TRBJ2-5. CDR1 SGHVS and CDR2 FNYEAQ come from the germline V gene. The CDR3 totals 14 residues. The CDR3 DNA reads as TGTGCCAGCAGCTGGGGAGGGCAGAAAGAGACCCAGTACTTC. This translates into CASSWGGQKETQYF.